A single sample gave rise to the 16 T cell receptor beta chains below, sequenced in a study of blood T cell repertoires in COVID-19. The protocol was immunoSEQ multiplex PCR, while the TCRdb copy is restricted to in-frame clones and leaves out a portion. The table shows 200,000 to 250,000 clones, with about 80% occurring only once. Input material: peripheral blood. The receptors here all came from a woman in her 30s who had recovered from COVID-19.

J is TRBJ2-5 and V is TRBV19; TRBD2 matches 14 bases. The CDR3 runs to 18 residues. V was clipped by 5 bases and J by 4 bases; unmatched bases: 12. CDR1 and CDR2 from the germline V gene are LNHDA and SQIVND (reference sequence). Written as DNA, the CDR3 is TGTGCCAGTAGTCACCGACTAGCGGGAGGGCCCTCGGGAGAGACCCAGTACTTC. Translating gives CASSHRLAGGPSGETQYF.

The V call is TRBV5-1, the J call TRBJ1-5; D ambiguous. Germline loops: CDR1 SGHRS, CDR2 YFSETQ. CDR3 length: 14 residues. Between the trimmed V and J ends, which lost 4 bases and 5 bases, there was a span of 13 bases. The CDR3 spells CASSPAGAHQPQHF. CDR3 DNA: TGCGCCAGCAGCCCTGCGGGTGCCCATCAGCCCCAGCATTTT.

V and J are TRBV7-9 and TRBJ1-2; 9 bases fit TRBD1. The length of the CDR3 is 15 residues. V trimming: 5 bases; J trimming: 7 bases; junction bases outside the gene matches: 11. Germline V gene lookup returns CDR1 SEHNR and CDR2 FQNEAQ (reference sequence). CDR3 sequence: CASSMNSQGAGGYTF. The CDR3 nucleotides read TGTGCCAGCAGCATGAACTCACAGGGGGCGGGTGGCTACACCTTC.

The CDR3 sequence: CASSSLETQYF. CDR3 coding DNA: TGTGCCAGCAGCTCCTTGGAGACCCAGTACTTC. V gene TRBV13 combines with J gene TRBJ2-5; D not resolved. Germline CDR1 and CDR2: PRHDT and FYEKMQ (reference sequence). CDR3 length: 11 residues. The V end lost 4 bases, the J end lost 5 bases, and 5 bases lay between the germline ends.

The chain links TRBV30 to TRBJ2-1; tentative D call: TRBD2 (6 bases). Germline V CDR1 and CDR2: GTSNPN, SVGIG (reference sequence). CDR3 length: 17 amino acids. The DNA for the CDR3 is TGTGTGTTGGGAGGCCGGGGGAGTTCATACCCCTACAATGAGCAGTTCTTC. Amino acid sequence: CVLGGRGSSYPYNEQFF.

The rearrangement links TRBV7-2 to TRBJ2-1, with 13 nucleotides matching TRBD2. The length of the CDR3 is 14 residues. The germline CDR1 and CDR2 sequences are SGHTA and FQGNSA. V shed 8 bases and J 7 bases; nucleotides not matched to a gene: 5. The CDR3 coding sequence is TGTGCCAGCTTGGGGACTAGCGGGACAAATGAGCAGTTCTTC. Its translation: CASLGTSGTNEQFF.

The CDR3 DNA reads TGTGCCAGCAGCCTCCTTTCCAGCTCCTACAATGAGCAGTTCTTC. It yields the protein CASSLLSSSYNEQFF. J is TRBJ2-1 and V is TRBV3-1 (or the pseudogene TRBV3-2), with unresolved D. Germline CDR1 LGHDT, CDR2 YNNKEL (reference sequence). V lost 4 bases to trimming and J lost 0 bases, with 10 bases between them. The CDR3 totals 15 residues.

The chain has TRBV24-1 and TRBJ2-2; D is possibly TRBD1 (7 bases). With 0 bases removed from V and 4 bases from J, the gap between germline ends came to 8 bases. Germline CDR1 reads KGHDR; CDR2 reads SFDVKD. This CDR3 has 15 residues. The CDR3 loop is CATSDLQGGTGELFF. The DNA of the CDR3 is TGTGCCACCAGTGATTTGCAGGGGGGCACCGGGGAGCTGTTTTTT.

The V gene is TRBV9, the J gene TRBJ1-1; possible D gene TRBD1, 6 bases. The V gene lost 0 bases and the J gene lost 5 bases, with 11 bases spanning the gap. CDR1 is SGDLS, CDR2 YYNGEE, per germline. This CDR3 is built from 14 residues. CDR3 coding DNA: TGTGCCAGCAGCGTAGTGGAGGGGGGGACTGAAGCTTTCTTT. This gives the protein CASSVVEGGTEAFF.

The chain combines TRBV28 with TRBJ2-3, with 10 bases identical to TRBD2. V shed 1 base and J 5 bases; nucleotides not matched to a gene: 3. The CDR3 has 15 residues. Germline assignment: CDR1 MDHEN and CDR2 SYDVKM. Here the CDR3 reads CASSLSSGGGDTQYF. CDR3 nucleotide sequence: TGTGCCAGCAGTTTATCTAGCGGGGGAGGAGATACGCAGTATTTT.

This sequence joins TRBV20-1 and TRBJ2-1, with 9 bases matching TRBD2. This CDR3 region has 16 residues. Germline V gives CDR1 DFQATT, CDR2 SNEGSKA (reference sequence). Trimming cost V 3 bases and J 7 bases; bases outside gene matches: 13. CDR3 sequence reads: CSASYSGSELGNEQFF. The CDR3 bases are TGCAGTGCTAGTTATAGCGGGAGTGAATTGGGGAATGAGCAGTTCTTC.

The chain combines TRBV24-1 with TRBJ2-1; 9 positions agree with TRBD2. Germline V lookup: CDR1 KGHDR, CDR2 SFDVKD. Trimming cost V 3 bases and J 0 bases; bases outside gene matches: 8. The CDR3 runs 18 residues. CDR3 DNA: TGTGCCACCAGTGATCCCTCCTATAGCGGGAGCTCCTACAATGAGCAGTTCTTC. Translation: CATSDPSYSGSSYNEQFF.

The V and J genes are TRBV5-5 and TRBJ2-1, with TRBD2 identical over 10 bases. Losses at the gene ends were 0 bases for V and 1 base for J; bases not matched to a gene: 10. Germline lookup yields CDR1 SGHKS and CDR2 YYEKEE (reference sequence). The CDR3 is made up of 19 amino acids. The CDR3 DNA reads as TGTGCCAGCAGCTTGGGGGGCCTAGCGGGAGAGCCTTCCTACAATGAGCAGTTCTTC. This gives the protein CASSLGGLAGEPSYNEQFF.

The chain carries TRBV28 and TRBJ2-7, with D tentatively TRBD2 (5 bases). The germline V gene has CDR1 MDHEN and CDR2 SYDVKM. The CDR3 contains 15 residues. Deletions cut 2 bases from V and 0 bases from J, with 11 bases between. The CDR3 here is CASSLSSTSSYEQYF. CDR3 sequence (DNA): TGTGCCAGCAGTTTAAGTTCTACTAGCTCCTACGAGCAGTACTTC.

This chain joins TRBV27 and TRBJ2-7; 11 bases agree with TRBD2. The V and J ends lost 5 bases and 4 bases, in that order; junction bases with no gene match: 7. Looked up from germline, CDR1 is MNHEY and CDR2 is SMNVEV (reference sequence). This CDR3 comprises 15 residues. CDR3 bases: TGTGCCAGCAGTAAAGGGACTAGCGGAGCGTACGAGCAGTACTTC. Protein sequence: CASSKGTSGAYEQYF.

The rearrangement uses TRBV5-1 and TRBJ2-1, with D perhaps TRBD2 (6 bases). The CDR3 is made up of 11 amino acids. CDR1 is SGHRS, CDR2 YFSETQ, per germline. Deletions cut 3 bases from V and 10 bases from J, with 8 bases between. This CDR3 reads CASSSLAEQFF. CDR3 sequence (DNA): TGCGCCAGCAGCTCTCTAGCGGAGCAGTTCTTC.